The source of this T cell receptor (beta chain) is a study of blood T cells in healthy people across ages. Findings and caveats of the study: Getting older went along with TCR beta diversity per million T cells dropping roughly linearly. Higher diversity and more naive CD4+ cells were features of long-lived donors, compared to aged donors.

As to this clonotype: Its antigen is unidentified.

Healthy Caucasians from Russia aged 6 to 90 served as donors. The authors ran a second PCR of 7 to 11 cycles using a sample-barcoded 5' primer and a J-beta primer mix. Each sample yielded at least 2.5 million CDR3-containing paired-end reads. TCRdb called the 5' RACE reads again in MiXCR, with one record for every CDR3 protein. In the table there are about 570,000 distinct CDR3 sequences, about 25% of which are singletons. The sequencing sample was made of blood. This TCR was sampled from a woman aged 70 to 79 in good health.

CDR3 coding DNA: TGTGCCAGCAGCTTTTGGGGTCAGGGGTACAATGAGCAGTTCTTC. Translating gives CASSFWGQGYNEQFF. The V gene is TRBV7-2, the J gene TRBJ2-1, with a weak D call TRBD1 (6 bases). The CDR3 consists of 15 residues. The germline gives CDR1 SGHTA, CDR2 FQGNSA. V lost 3 bases and J 4 bases, leaving 13 bases between the germline ends.